The rows below give T cell receptor beta chains drawn from one sample of a study of cytomegalovirus exposure and HLA in healthy donors. Data came from immunoSEQ multiplex PCR; TCRdb stores just in-frame clones and leaves some out. This table holds 150,000 to 200,000 clones, about four fifths found once. The sample taken for sequencing was PBMCs. Receptor source: a woman aged 45-60 years in good health and CMV-seronegative. Both conserved end residues are part of each CDR3. A D gene is named only where the DNA matches it firmly. Some rows have no size entry. The others give once, few or many, or a class for an expanded clone.

V	J	size	D	DNA	CDR3
TRBV27	TRBJ1-1	once	TRBD1	TGTGCCAGCAGCCGTGACCAGGGGGGTTTCGCTGAAGCTTTCTTT	CASSRDQGGFAEAFF
TRBV7-9	TRBJ2-7	few	-	TGTGCCAGCAGCTCGGGACTTTACTACGAGCAGTACTTC	CASSSGLYYEQYF
TRBV7-9	TRBJ1-3	-	-	TGTTCCAGCAGCTTATTCCGAATCTCCCTGGGAGGTGGAAACACCATATATTTT	CSSSLFRISLGGGNTIYF
TRBV28	TRBJ2-5	-	-	TGTGCCAGCAGGCAGGGTTTAGAGACCCAGTACTTC	CASRQGLETQYF
TRBV5-1	TRBJ2-3	-	TRBD2	TGCGCCAGCAGCTTGGGGCTAGCGGACCCCACAGATACGCAGTATTTT	CASSLGLADPTDTQYF
TRBV19	TRBJ1-6	few	TRBD1	TGTGCCAGTAGTACGCGGACAGGGTTATTAGGCCCCCTCCACTTT	CASSTRTGLLGPLHF
TRBV5-4	TRBJ2-7	-	TRBD2	TGTGCCAGCCGGCCTAGCGGAGTCTACGAGCAGTACTTC	CASRPSGVYEQYF
TRBV18	TRBJ1-1	-	TRBD1	TGTGCCAGCTCACCTGTGAGGGGACAGGGTGCCGAAGCTTTCTTT	CASSPVRGQGAEAFF
TRBV30	TRBJ2-7	once	TRBD1	TGTGCCTCCGGACAGGGATCCTACGAGCAGTACTTC	CASGQGSYEQYF
TRBV10-3	TRBJ2-3	-	-	TGTGCCATCAGTGAGTCACGGACATACACAGATACGCAGTATTTT	CAISESRTYTDTQYF
TRBV27	TRBJ1-4	-	TRBD1	TGTGCCAGCAGTTCCCGCACCGGGACAGGGGCCCCACGTGTGGAAAAACTGTTTTTT	CASSSRTGTGAPRVEKLFF
TRBV5-1	TRBJ2-6	-	-	TGCGCCAGCAGCTTGGCGTGGTCGGGGGGCTATGGGGCCAACGTCCTGACTTTC	CASSLAWSGGYGANVLTF
TRBV7-9	TRBJ2-5	-	-	TGTGCCACAGGGTTTGAGACCCAGTACTTC	CATGFETQYF
TRBV5-1	TRBJ2-7	-	TRBD1	TGCGCCAGCAGCCGGACAGGAGCCTCCTACGAGCAGTACTTC	CASSRTGASYEQYF
TRBV4-3	TRBJ2-3	-	TRBD1	TGCGCCAGCAGGAGGACAGGGGCGACTAAAACAGATACGCAGTATTTT	CASRRTGATKTDTQYF
TRBV28	TRBJ2-1	-	TRBD2	TGTGCCAGCAGTCCTATACCCCACCCCGCGGGAGGTCACTACAATGAGCAGTTCTTC	CASSPIPHPAGGHYNEQFF
TRBV28	TRBJ1-1	-	-	TGTGCCAGCAGCTACCTTGGGCTGAACACTGAAGCTTTCTTT	CASSYLGLNTEAFF
TRBV18	TRBJ1-5	-	TRBD1	TGTGCCAGCTCGCCCCGGACAGGGTTTGACGGGCCCCAGCATTTT	CASSPRTGFDGPQHF
TRBV4-1	TRBJ2-7	-	TRBD2	TGCGCCAGCAGCGAAAAAGCCGGGACTAGCGTATCCTACGAGCAGTACTTC	CASSEKAGTSVSYEQYF
TRBV7-3	TRBJ2-1	-	-	TGTGCCAGCAGCCCATACAGGGTGGGTTACAATGAGCAGTTCTTC	CASSPYRVGYNEQFF
TRBV7-9	TRBJ2-3	-	-	TGTGCCAGCAGCCAACAGGCTACAGGGAGCACAGATACGCAGTATTTT	CASSQQATGSTDTQYF
TRBV28	TRBJ1-2	-	-	TGTGCCACCAACACAGGGTCCTATGGCTACACCTTC	CATNTGSYGYTF
TRBV7-2	TRBJ2-1	-	TRBD2	TGTGCCAGCAGCTCAGCCACCCGCGGGGGCAATGAGCAGTTCTTC	CASSSATRGGNEQFF
TRBV29-1	TRBJ1-2	once	-	TGCAGCGTTCCAGCGTCCGGAACAGGGATAGGCTACACCTTC	CSVPASGTGIGYTF
TRBV28	TRBJ2-4	few	TRBD2	TGTGCCAGCAGGGGAACTAGCGGGGGGGGAGCCAAAAACATTCAGTACTTC	CASRGTSGGGAKNIQYF
TRBV11-3	TRBJ2-5	-	-	TGTGCCAGCAGCTTAAATGGCCGGGGGGAGACCCAGTACTTC	CASSLNGRGETQYF
TRBV5-5	TRBJ2-7	-	-	TGTGCCAGCAGCCTAATCTCGGACAGCACCTACGAGCAGTACTTC	CASSLISDSTYEQYF
TRBV5-1	TRBJ2-7	-	TRBD2	TGCGCCAGCAGCGAGGGAGCGGGGGGGCTCTACGAGCAGTACTTC	CASSEGAGGLYEQYF
TRBV4-1	TRBJ1-1	few	TRBD1	TGCGCCAGCAGCCAAGAATTGACGGGTGGAGGACAGGGTTACAACACTGAAGCTTTCTTT	CASSQELTGGGQGYNTEAFF
TRBV5-1	TRBJ2-2	-	TRBD1	TGCGCCAGCAGCTGGGGGACAGGGAGTACCGGGGAGCTGTTTTTT	CASSWGTGSTGELFF
TRBV5-4	TRBJ2-7	-	-	TGTGCCAGCACCAACTCCTACGAGCAGTACTTC	CASTNSYEQYF
TRBV5-1	TRBJ1-2	-	TRBD1	TGCGCCAGCGGGACAGGGGCGGACTATGGCTACACCTTC	CASGTGADYGYTF
TRBV27	TRBJ2-7	few	TRBD2	TGTGCCAGCAGTTTTAGCGGGGGGACTATAAGTTACGAGCAGTACTTC	CASSFSGGTISYEQYF
TRBV11-2	TRBJ2-3	-	-	TGTGCCAGCAGCTTCACGGGCGGGAAGACAGATACGCAGTATTTT	CASSFTGGKTDTQYF
TRBV5-8	TRBJ1-1	-	-	TGTGCCAGCAGCTTGGGAACAGGGCCGAACACTGAAGCTTTCTTT	CASSLGTGPNTEAFF
TRBV18	TRBJ1-6	-	TRBD1	TGTGCCAGCTCAGTAGCAGGGGGCACGGATTCACCCCTCCACTTT	CASSVAGGTDSPLHF
TRBV10-1	TRBJ1-2	-	TRBD1	TGCGCCAGCAGTCCTGGACAGGGAAGGTTTGGCTACACCTTC	CASSPGQGRFGYTF
TRBV30	TRBJ2-7	-	-	TGTGCCTGGAGCCGCAGGCCGCCAGTTGGGCAGTACTTC	CAWSRRPPVGQYF
TRBV14	TRBJ1-1	-	-	TGTGCCAGCAGCCCCGGGGGACCACGTATAGAAGCTTTCTTT	CASSPGGPRIEAFF
TRBV6-5	TRBJ2-1	-	-	TGTGCCAGCACCGGCGGGCCTGGCAGGAGCAATGAGCAGTTCTTC	CASTGGPGRSNEQFF
TRBV2	TRBJ2-7	-	TRBD1	TGTGCCAGCAGCGGAGGGACAGGGTTTTCCTACGAGCAGTACTTC	CASSGGTGFSYEQYF
TRBV5-1	TRBJ2-3	once	-	TGCGCCAGCAGCCCGACAGGACTAGCAGATACGCAGTATTTT	CASSPTGLADTQYF
TRBV30	TRBJ2-5	-	TRBD1	TGTGCCTGGAGCCCTGGACAGGGAGAGACCCAGTACTTC	CAWSPGQGETQYF
TRBV27	TRBJ2-5	-	-	TGTGCCAGCAGTTACAGGGTTACGGAGGAGACCCAGTACTTC	CASSYRVTEETQYF
TRBV7-3	TRBJ1-1	-	TRBD1	TGTGCCAGCAGCTTAATCGGGACAGGTGAAGCTTTCTTT	CASSLIGTGEAFF
TRBV6-6	TRBJ1-2	-	-	TGTGCCAGCAGTTACCACAGCCCCCTATCCGGCTACACCTTC	CASSYHSPLSGYTF
TRBV6-6	TRBJ1-1	-	TRBD1	TGTGCCAGCTGGGCCGGGACAGGGCGAAAAGCTTTCTTT	CASWAGTGRKAFF
TRBV10-3	TRBJ1-4	-	TRBD1	TGTGCCATCAGTGAGTCGCAGGGACAGGTTAATGAAAAACTGTTTTTT	CAISESQGQVNEKLFF
TRBV6-5	TRBJ2-1	-	-	TGTGCCAGCAGTTACTCTGACTATTCCTCCTACAATGAGCAGTTCTTC	CASSYSDYSSYNEQFF